This TCR beta chain was identified during a study of T cell responses to AZD1222 COVID-19 vaccine. The study, taken as a whole, reports: The peak T cell response came first, and repertoires were sampled only after it. Unmutated regions of variants are reportedly targeted by nearly half of spike-specific TCRs. Clonal diversity was possibly underestimated, and the donors were mostly white British, with more females.

Assay used: immunoSEQ multiplex PCR; TCRdb lists only in-frame clones, some missing. This table holds about 81,000 clones, over 75% found once. The junction had 16 bases not matched to a gene; V was cut back by 4 bases and J by 8 bases. Germline-derived CDR1 and CDR2 are SGHRS and YFSETQ. The CDR3 has 17 amino acids. This clone was observed once. The antigen is undetermined. The J gene is TRBJ2-1, the V gene TRBV5-1; 9 bases line up with TRBD1. The source was peripheral blood, collected 28 days after the second AZD1222 dose. This sequence originates from an adult who received the AZD1222 COVID-19 vaccine. The CDR3 loop is CASSPGRSGTGIDEQFF. CDR3 bases: TGCGCCAGCAGCCCCGGTCGGTCCGGGACAGGGATCGATGAGCAGTTCTTC.